The rows below give T cell receptor beta chains drawn from one sample of a study of shared clonotypes between healthy human individuals. The repertoire was sequenced with immunoSEQ multiplex PCR; TCRdb's copy has only in-frame clones and lacks some. Found here are around 2.3 million clones, approximately 94% of them singletons; the top ten hold approximately 0.13%. Sequencing was carried out using naive CD4+ T cells sorted from blood. Receptor source: a man aged 18 to 35 in good health. Each CDR3 is given with its conserved first and last residue. The D gene is left open where the match is weak. A row's size may be missing; if present it is once, few, many or a size class.

CDR3nt	CDR3aa	j_gene	d_gene	abundance	v_gene	len
TGTGCCACTTGGGCTACAGGAAACACCATATATTTT	CATWATGNTIYF	TRBJ1-3	-	-	TRBV10-3	12
TGCGCCAGCAGCCAAGAACCCAGCTACAATGAGCAGTTCTTC	CASSQEPSYNEQFF	TRBJ2-1	-	-	TRBV4-3	14
TGTGCCAGCAGTTTATTTCTGGATAATTCACCCCTCCACTTT	CASSLFLDNSPLHF	TRBJ1-6	-	-	TRBV27	14
TGTGCCAGCAGCCCCGACGGGGCCCCCAATGAGCAGTTCTTC	CASSPDGAPNEQFF	TRBJ2-1	-	-	TRBV7-3	14
TGTGCCAGCCGATCCGAGAGGGGGAGGGCGAATGCTTTCTTT	CASRSERGRANAFF	TRBJ1-1	-	-	TRBV27	14
TGTGCCAGCAGTGACTCGAAATTCGTCTCAGGAAACACCATATATTTT	CASSDSKFVSGNTIYF	TRBJ1-3	-	-	TRBV6-4	16
TGCGCCAGCAGCCACAGGGGTGGGGAGCAGTACTTC	CASSHRGGEQYF	TRBJ2-7	TRBD1	-	TRBV10-1	12
TGTGCCAGCGATACCGAACGCTACAATGAGCAGTTCTTC	CASDTERYNEQFF	TRBJ2-1	-	-	TRBV2	13
TGCGCCAGCAGCCCTAGACAGGGGAGTTACACCGGGGAGCTGTTTTTT	CASSPRQGSYTGELFF	TRBJ2-2	TRBD1	once	TRBV4-1	16
TGTGCCAGCAGCCAGGGACTAGCGGGGCCTTCCTACGAGCAGTACTTC	CASSQGLAGPSYEQYF	TRBJ2-7	TRBD2	-	TRBV7-9	16
TGTGCCATCAAACGGAGGGACACCATATATTTT	CAIKRRDTIYF	TRBJ1-3	-	-	TRBV10-3	11
TGTGCCAGCTCACCCGGACGGGACTATGGCTACACCTTC	CASSPGRDYGYTF	TRBJ1-2	-	-	TRBV18	13
TGTGCCAGCAGTTACTCGGGGGTAGACCCCTACGAGCAGTACTTC	CASSYSGVDPYEQYF	TRBJ2-7	-	-	TRBV6-5	15
TGCGCCAGCAGCTTGGTGCAGGGAAACTATGGCTACACCTTC	CASSLVQGNYGYTF	TRBJ1-2	-	-	TRBV5-1	14
TGTGCCATCAGTGAAAGTCCCGGGACCTCTGGAAACACCATATATTTT	CAISESPGTSGNTIYF	TRBJ1-3	-	-	TRBV10-3	16
TGTGCCATCAGTGACGGACAATACGAGCAGTACTTC	CAISDGQYEQYF	TRBJ2-7	-	-	TRBV10-3	12
TGTGCCAGCAGACGGGGCTACGAGCAGTACTTC	CASRRGYEQYF	TRBJ2-7	-	-	TRBV6-5	11
TGTGCCAGCAGTCGACCCTACGAGCAGTACTTC	CASSRPYEQYF	TRBJ2-7	-	-	TRBV6-1	11
TGCAGCGTTGAAGAGTACAGGCACTATGGCTACACCTTC	CSVEEYRHYGYTF	TRBJ1-2	-	-	TRBV29-1	13
TGTGCCAGCAGCTCCATGCGGGACAGGGTGAACACCGGGGAGCTGTTTTTT	CASSSMRDRVNTGELFF	TRBJ2-2	TRBD1	-	TRBV5-6	17
TGTGCCAGCAGCCCCAGACAGGGGGCCTACGAGCAGTACTTC	CASSPRQGAYEQYF	TRBJ2-7	TRBD1	-	TRBV7-2	14
TGTGCCAGCAGCGCCGACAGCTTCTACGAGCAGTACTTC	CASSADSFYEQYF	TRBJ2-7	-	-	TRBV6-1	13
TGTGCCAGCAGCTTAGGGTACACCAATCAGCCCCAGCATTTT	CASSLGYTNQPQHF	TRBJ1-5	-	-	TRBV7-9	14
TGTGCCAGCAGCTTGGGCGCCGGGCCTAATGAAAAACTGTTTTTT	CASSLGAGPNEKLFF	TRBJ1-4	-	-	TRBV7-8	15
TGTGCCAGCGTGGGGCAGGGGACTTCACCCCTCCACTTT	CASVGQGTSPLHF	TRBJ1-6	-	-	TRBV6-1	13
TGTGCCAGCAGCTTAGCACCAGATACGCAGTATTTT	CASSLAPDTQYF	TRBJ2-3	-	-	TRBV7-6	12
TGTGCCAGCAGTTCCCCCTTGGACAGGTCTCAGTACTTC	CASSSPLDRSQYF	TRBJ2-4	TRBD1	once	TRBV28	13
TGTGCCAGCAGTTACCGGGCGACGAAATACGAGCAGTACTTC	CASSYRATKYEQYF	TRBJ2-7	-	-	TRBV6-6	14
TGTGCCTGGAGTAAGGAGAACTATGGCTACACCTTC	CAWSKENYGYTF	TRBJ1-2	-	-	TRBV30	12
TGTGCCAGCAGCTCAGTCTCTGGAAACACCATATATTTT	CASSSVSGNTIYF	TRBJ1-3	-	-	TRBV6-5	13
TGTGCCAGCAGCCCCCAGCGGGAGGGCGGTGAGCAGTTCTTC	CASSPQREGGEQFF	TRBJ2-1	TRBD2	-	TRBV7-2	14
TGTGCCAGCAGCGTAGTTGGTCAGGGGAATGAAAAACTGTTTTTT	CASSVVGQGNEKLFF	TRBJ1-4	-	-	TRBV9	15
TGTGCCAGCAGCTTAGCCGGCAGGATCGGGGAGCTGTTTTTT	CASSLAGRIGELFF	TRBJ2-2	-	-	TRBV7-2	14
TGTGCCAGCTCCCGGACTAGCGGGCCACAAGAGACCCAGTACTTC	CASSRTSGPQETQYF	TRBJ2-5	TRBD2	-	TRBV11-3	15
TGTGCCTGGAGCACAGGTCACACCGGGGAGCTGTTTTTT	CAWSTGHTGELFF	TRBJ2-2	-	-	TRBV30	13
TGTGCCAGTAGTACCCTCCCGGGACCGCTAAACAATTCACCCCTCCACTTT	CASSTLPGPLNNSPLHF	TRBJ1-6	-	few	TRBV19	17
TGTGCCAGCCTCCGGACTAGCGGGAGTGTCGGCGAGCAGTACTTC	CASLRTSGSVGEQYF	TRBJ2-7	TRBD2	-	TRBV6-6	15
TGCGCCAGCAGCTTGGGCGACAGGGTGAACGGCTACACCTTC	CASSLGDRVNGYTF	TRBJ1-2	TRBD1	-	TRBV5-1	14
TGCGCCAGCAGCCCGGGACAGACTTTGAACACTGAAGCTTTCTTT	CASSPGQTLNTEAFF	TRBJ1-1	TRBD1	-	TRBV4-1	15
TGTGCCAGCAGTTCCTCGGGACTAGCGGATTACGAGCAGTACTTC	CASSSSGLADYEQYF	TRBJ2-7	TRBD2	-	TRBV6-5	15
TGTGCCAGCAGCTGGGACAGGGGGCTGTACGAGCAGTACTTC	CASSWDRGLYEQYF	TRBJ2-7	TRBD1	-	TRBV7-3	14
TGTGCCAGCAGCTTAAGGGGAAGCTATGGCTACACCTTC	CASSLRGSYGYTF	TRBJ1-2	-	-	TRBV11-2	13
TGTGCCAGCAGCTTGCCCGGGGCCCAAGAGACCCAGTACTTC	CASSLPGAQETQYF	TRBJ2-5	-	few	TRBV5-4	14
TGTGCCACCCAGCCCGACAGGGGCTCCTACGAGCAGTACTTC	CATQPDRGSYEQYF	TRBJ2-7	TRBD1	-	TRBV2	14